The rows below give T cell receptor beta chains drawn from one sample of a study of post-analysis software for immune sequencing data. TCRdb reprocessed the PCR reads with MiXCR, giving one entry per CDR3 protein. This sample has fewer than 900,000 distinct CDR3 sequences; 40% to 55% occur once, and the top ten carry roughly 4.4%. The specimen was blood. These TCRs come from a girl between 10 and 17 years old with multiple sclerosis. Both conserved end residues are part of each CDR3. A D gene is named only where the DNA matches it firmly. Size values are once, few and many counts, or a class for expanded clones, and some rows have none.

J	D	size	V	DNA	CDR3
TRBJ1-2	NA	few	TRBV29-1	TGCAGCGTTAATCAGGGGAATTATGGCTACACCTTC	CSVNQGNYGYTF
TRBJ1-5	NA	once	TRBV28	TGTGCCAGCAGTTTACCCCGACAGGAACCCAGTGGAAATCAGCCCCAGCATTTT	CASSLPRQEPSGNQPQHF
TRBJ2-1	NA	NA	TRBV12-3/TRBV12-4	TGTGCCAGCAGTCGGAGCCTCTATGAGCAGTTCTTC	CASSRSLYEQFF
TRBJ1-1	NA	NA	TRBV7-9	TGTGCCAGCAGGTGGGGGACTGAAGCTTTCTTT	CASRWGTEAFF
TRBJ2-1	NA	NA	TRBV12-3/TRBV12-4	TGTGCCAGCAGCCAAAGGGCCGGGATAGACAATGAGCAGTTCTTC	CASSQRAGIDNEQFF
TRBJ2-5	NA	NA	TRBV6-2/TRBV6-3	TGTGCCAGCAGTCTCGATCCGGGACCTCAGTACTTC	CASSLDPGPQYF
TRBJ2-1	NA	NA	TRBV20-1	TGCAGTGCCCCCCCGGCTGTCCACAATGAGCAGTTCTTC	CSAPPAVHNEQFF
TRBJ2-4	NA	NA	TRBV7-2	TGTGCCAGCAGCTTAGACAAGATTCTAGACAAAAACATTCAGTACTTC	CASSLDKILDKNIQYF
TRBJ2-7	NA	NA	TRBV20-1	TGCAGTGCTAGAGTGGGCAGCGTATCCTACGAGCAGTACTTC	CSARVGSVSYEQYF
TRBJ2-1	TRBD2	few	TRBV24-1	TGTGCCACCATCGAGAGCGGGAGTGATGAGCAGTTCTTC	CATIESGSDEQFF